This T cell receptor (beta chain) was captured by sequencing in a study of a mutant IDH1 vaccine in newly diagnosed glioma. On the study more broadly: Vaccination followed radiotherapy alone by 4-6 weeks, or accompanied temozolomide cycles. Therapy received beforehand was radiotherapy, temozolomide, or both, with most patients given both.

Time point specified: week 35, safety follow-up. Vaccinated patients received 300 ug of mutant IDH1 20-mer peptide per dose, with topical imiquimod. Scheduled for weeks 1, 3, 5, 7, 11, 15, 19 and 23, eight vaccinations were given to patients. Donor tumors were new WHO grade 3 or 4 IDH1-mutant, ATRX-lost astrocytomas. Assay: immunoSEQ multiplex PCR; the TCRdb copy retains only in-frame clones and omits some. The table has about 32,000 clones, approximately 80% seen once. Comment on this clone: Its specificity is unknown.

This CDR3 region has 14 residues. Trimming stripped 0 bases from V and 2 bases from J, with 8 bases between. Germline values: CDR1 SGHTA, CDR2 FQGNSA. The sequence was obtained from a man aged 25-45 years with glioma. J is TRBJ2-7 and V is TRBV7-2, with D unclear. Here the sequenced sample was PBMCs, taken from a glioma patient whose treatment included an IDH1 peptide vaccine. The CDR3 sequence: CASSLARSAYEQYF. In nucleotides, the CDR3 is TGTGCCAGCAGCTTAGCGCGTTCAGCCTACGAGCAGTACTTC.